The sequence of this TCR beta chain was determined in a study of pediatric ulcerative colitis. Generated by immunoSEQ multiplex PCR, the TCRdb table keeps only in-frame clones and is missing some. The sample holds around 65,000 clones, about three quarters seen once. This clone has more than one count but fewer than ten. Material: blood. The source of this sequence is a boy aged 10-17 years with moderate ulcerative colitis.

This CDR3 is CASSPQGQSYEQYF. For the CDR3, the DNA is TGTGCCAGCTCACCACAGGGACAGTCCTACGAGCAGTACTTC. The chain couples TRBV18 to TRBJ2-7; 7 bases fit TRBD1. Germline-derived CDR1 and CDR2 are KGHSH and LQKENI. The V and J ends lost 1 base and 1 base, in that order; junction bases with no gene match: 1. This CDR3 contains 14 residues.